Below, 18 T cell receptor beta chains from the same sample are listed, as sequenced in a study of T cells in Graves' hyperthyroidism and ophthalmopathy. Amplified TCR beta CDR3 regions derived from RNA transcripts. TCR CDR3 underwent first-round RT-PCR with the HTBI primer set. TCRdb used MiXCR to reprocess the multiplex PCR reads, holding one entry per CDR3 protein. The sample shows about 560,000 distinct CDR3 sequences, 16% of them seen only once. Sequenced material: blood. These receptors came from a woman aged 18-29 years with Graves' hyperthyroidism.

V and J are TRBV4-3 and TRBJ1-2; D may be TRBD1 (6 bases). Germline CDR1 reads LGHNA; CDR2 reads YSLEER. The CDR3 contains 14 residues. V lost 7 bases and J 4 bases, leaving 16 bases between the germline ends. CDR3 DNA sequence: TGCGCCAGCAAGACAGGTTTAAGCAGCTATGGCTACACCTTC. Its protein product is CASKTGLSSYGYTF.

This clonotype has only a few counts. V is TRBV7-9 and J is TRBJ1-1; D might be TRBD1 (5 bases). CDR1 and CDR2 from the germline V gene are SEHNR and FQNEAQ (reference sequence). Trimming removed 5 bases at V and 0 bases at J, with 10 bases between. The CDR3 runs to 14 residues. CDR3 bases: TGTGCCAGCAGCCCGGACAACATGAACACTGAAGCTTTCTTT. Protein: CASSPDNMNTEAFF.

This clonotype was recorded at least ten times. V and J are TRBV18 and TRBJ2-5, with 9 bases lining up with TRBD2. The CDR3 is made up of 17 amino acids. CDR1 and CDR2 (germline): KGHSH, LQKENI. The J segment lost 1 base and the V segment lost 4 bases, leaving 10 bases of the junction unmatched. In DNA form, the CDR3 reads TGTGCCAGCTCACTAGCCGTTCTAGCGGGACCCCAAGAGACCCAGTACTTC. It translates to CASSLAVLAGPQETQYF.

This chain uses TRBV11-2 with TRBJ2-2, with D perhaps matching TRBD2 (5 bases). Germline CDR1 and CDR2: SGHAT and FQNNGV. The V end was cut by 1 base, the J end by 2 bases, with 14 bases between. The CDR3 is made up of 17 amino acids. In DNA, the CDR3 is TGTGCCAGCAGCTTAGCCCCGGCGGGCCCTAACACCGGGGAGCTGTTTTTT. Translating gives CASSLAPAGPNTGELFF.

This clonotype was picked up many times. The rearrangement joins TRBV20-1 to TRBJ1-2; 8 nucleotides match TRBD1. J was trimmed by 1 base and V by 3 bases; bases with no gene match: 10. CDR1 DFQATT and CDR2 SNEGSKA come from the germline V gene (reference sequence). This CDR3 is 16 amino acids long. This CDR3 reads CSARRHRGTVNYGYTF. The CDR3, as DNA: TGCAGTGCTAGGCGCCACAGGGGGACCGTTAACTATGGCTACACCTTC.

This clonotype was found a few times. V gene TRBV20-1 combines with J gene TRBJ1-3; D gene unclear. The CDR3 covers 14 residues. Deletions cut 0 bases from V and 3 bases from J, with 9 bases between. Germline CDR1 DFQATT, CDR2 SNEGSKA (reference sequence). For the CDR3, the DNA is TGCAGTGCTAGAGATCCTTTCTTTGGAAACACCATATATTTT. It translates to CSARDPFFGNTIYF.

The chain has TRBV7-2 and TRBJ2-1, with TRBD2 matching 11 bases. Germline loops: CDR1 SGHTA, CDR2 FQGNSA. Trimming took 1 base from V and 6 from J; bases not matched to a gene: 5. The CDR3 loop spans 16 amino acids. Written as DNA, the CDR3 is TGTGCCAGCAGCTTAGTAGCGGGAGGGCCCCTCAATGAGCAGTTCTTC. It translates to CASSLVAGGPLNEQFF.

This clonotype was seen at least ten times. V usage is TRBV6-1 and J usage is TRBJ2-5, with 10 bases fitting TRBD2. The length of the CDR3 is 15 residues. The germline V gene has CDR1 MNHNS and CDR2 SASEGT. V dropped 7 bases and J dropped 1; count of bases not matched to a gene: 6. CDR3 in amino acids: CASILRLAGQETQYF. CDR3 coding DNA: TGTGCCAGCATTCTGAGACTAGCGGGCCAAGAGACCCAGTACTTC.

This chain links TRBV4-3 with TRBJ2-1; 11 nucleotides line up with TRBD2. The germline V gene has CDR1 LGHNA and CDR2 YSLEER. The CDR3 runs to 16 residues. Trimming at V came to 0 bases and at J to 8 bases, leaving 6 bases not matched to a gene. CDR3 sequence reads: CASSQDGLAGGYEQFF. CDR3 nucleotides: TGCGCCAGCAGCCAAGATGGGCTAGCGGGGGGTTATGAGCAGTTCTTC.

This clonotype has ten or more counts. V gene TRBV12-3 or TRBV12-4 combines with J gene TRBJ1-2; perhaps TRBD1 as D (6 bases). The CDR3 extends over 11 amino acids. V lost 3 bases to trimming and J lost 8 bases, with 7 bases between them. For the CDR3, the DNA is TGTGCCAGCAGTTTCAGGGGAGGCTACACCTTC. Amino acid sequence: CASSFRGGYTF.

This clonotype has more than one count but fewer than ten. This chain joins TRBV24-1 and TRBJ2-2, with TRBD1 as a possible D gene (5 bases). This CDR3 is built from 13 residues. From germline, CDR1 is KGHDR and CDR2 SFDVKD. The ends were cut back, 7 bases at V and 0 bases at J, with 5 bases in the middle. CDR3 nucleotides: TGTGCCACCAGGACAGCGAACACCGGGGAGCTGTTTTTT. Translation: CATRTANTGELFF.

This clonotype was seen at least ten times. The chain combines TRBV24-1 with TRBJ2-3, with D possibly being TRBD1 (5 bases). V was cut by 4 bases and J by 3 bases, with 19 bases left in between. The CDR3 runs 17 residues. Germline CDR1 is KGHDR and CDR2 is SFDVKD. CDR3 protein: CATSDPPGSLRTDTQYF. CDR3 in DNA: TGTGCCACCAGTGACCCGCCAGGGTCCCTACGGACAGATACGCAGTATTTT.

The CDR3: CSARVGQGYSNQPQHF. As DNA, the CDR3 is TGCAGTGCTAGAGTGGGCCAGGGGTATAGCAATCAGCCCCAGCATTTT. The chain combines TRBV20-1 with TRBJ1-5; D is perhaps TRBD1 (6 bases). Germline lookup yields CDR1 DFQATT and CDR2 SNEGSKA (reference sequence). The CDR3 is 16 amino acids. V lost 1 base and J 0 bases, leaving 13 bases between the germline ends.

The gene calls are TRBV6-5 and TRBJ2-2, with D possibly being TRBD1 (6 bases). CDR3 length equals 15 residues. Germline lookup yields CDR1 MNHEY and CDR2 SVGAGI. Deletions cut 4 bases from V and 2 bases from J, with 11 bases between. CDR3 sequence (DNA): TGTGCCAGCAGTTCTCCGGGACATAACACCGGGGAGCTGTTTTTT. Translation: CASSSPGHNTGELFF.

As concerns this clonotype: A much larger clone differs by one base, so this may be a read error. The chain joins TRBV20-1 to TRBJ2-1, with D hard to call. There are 13 residues in the CDR3. Per the germline V gene, CDR1 is DFQATT and CDR2 is SNEGSKA (reference sequence). CDR3: CSAPASSYYEQLF. In DNA, the CDR3 is TGCAGTGCTCCAGCCTCCTCTTACTATGAGCAGCTCTTC.

The chain combines TRBV20-1 with TRBJ1-5; D unclear. CDR1 is DFQATT, CDR2 SNEGSKA, per germline (reference sequence). V lost 1 base to trimming and J lost 5 bases, with 9 bases between them. This CDR3 is 13 amino acids long. CDR3: CSARGPEHQPQHF. The DNA of the CDR3 is TGCAGTGCTAGAGGGCCAGAGCATCAGCCCCAGCATTTT.

This clonotype was detected ten times or more. The chain combines TRBV6-1 with TRBJ1-1; D is uncertain. Germline assignment: CDR1 MNHNS and CDR2 SASEGT. CDR3 length: 14 residues. Between the trimmed V and J ends, which lost 6 bases and 1 base, there was a span of 12 bases. The CDR3 sequence is CASRPPTENTEAFF. Here the CDR3 DNA reads TGTGCCAGCAGACCCCCGACCGAGAACACTGAAGCTTTCTTT.

The chain carries TRBV20-1 and TRBJ2-7, with TRBD2 matching 7 bases. The CDR3 is 13 residues long. The trim removed 5 bases at V and 0 bases at J, leaving 4 bases unmatched. Germline V gives CDR1 DFQATT, CDR2 SNEGSKA (reference sequence). CDR3 coding DNA: TGCAGTGCTTTGCGGGACTACTCCTACGAGCAGTACTTC. This sequence encodes CSALRDYSYEQYF.